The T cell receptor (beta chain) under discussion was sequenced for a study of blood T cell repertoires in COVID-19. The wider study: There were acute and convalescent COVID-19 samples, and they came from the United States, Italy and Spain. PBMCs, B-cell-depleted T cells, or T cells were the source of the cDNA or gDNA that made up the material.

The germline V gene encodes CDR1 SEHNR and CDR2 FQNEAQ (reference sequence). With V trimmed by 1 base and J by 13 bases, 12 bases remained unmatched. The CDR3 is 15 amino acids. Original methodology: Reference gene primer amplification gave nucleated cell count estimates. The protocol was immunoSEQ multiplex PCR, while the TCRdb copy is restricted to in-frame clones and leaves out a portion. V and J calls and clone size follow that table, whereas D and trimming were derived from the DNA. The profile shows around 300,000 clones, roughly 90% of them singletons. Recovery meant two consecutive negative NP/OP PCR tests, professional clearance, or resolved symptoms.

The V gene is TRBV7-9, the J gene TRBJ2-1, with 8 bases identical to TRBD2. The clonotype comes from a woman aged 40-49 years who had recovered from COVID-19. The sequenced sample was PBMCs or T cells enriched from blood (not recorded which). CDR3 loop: CASSLDPKGGGFQFF. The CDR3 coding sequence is TGTGCCAGCAGCTTAGACCCGAAAGGCGGGGGGTTTCAGTTCTTC.